A single sample gave rise to the 14 T cell receptor beta chains below, sequenced in a study of T cells in Graves' hyperthyroidism and ophthalmopathy. Using RNA transcripts as the source, TCR beta CDR3 regions were amplified. Using the HTBI primer set, a first-round RT-PCR was run on the TCR CDR3. From the multiplex PCR reads, TCRdb called clonotypes with MiXCR, one entry per CDR3 protein. The sample records approximately 590,000 distinct CDR3 sequences, 15% to 19% being singletons. Sequences were obtained from blood. Receptor source: a woman between 25 and 40 years old with Graves' hyperthyroidism.

The J gene is TRBJ2-3, the V gene TRBV11-3, with TRBD2 matching over 10 bases. The germline V gene encodes CDR1 SGHNT and CDR2 YENEEA. V shed 5 bases and J 0 bases; nucleotides not matched to a gene: 2. The CDR3 contains 15 residues. CDR3: CASSLSGRSTDTQYF. The CDR3 DNA reads as TGTGCCAGCAGCCTTAGCGGGAGGAGCACAGATACGCAGTATTTT. Full variable domain (rest looked up from reference TRBV11-3 and TRBJ2-3): EAGVVQSPRYKIIEKKQPVAFWCNPISGHNTLYWYLQNLGQGPELLIRYENEEAVDDSQLPKDRFSAERLKGVDSTLKIQPAELGDSAVYLCASSLSGRSTDTQYFGPGTRLTVL.

In its sample, this clonotype was seen many times. V usage is TRBV18 and J usage is TRBJ2-1; 9 positions agree with TRBD2. The CDR3 totals 15 residues. CDR1 and CDR2 (germline): KGHSH, LQKENI. V shed 0 bases and J 7 bases; nucleotides not matched to a gene: 4. This chain's CDR3 is CASSPPGTSFNEQFF. The DNA of the CDR3 is TGTGCCAGCTCACCACCCGGGACTAGCTTTAATGAGCAGTTCTTC.

Many counts were recorded for this clonotype. A junction end diverges from the germline sequence, so it may reflect a read error. V usage is TRBV5-1 and J usage is TRBJ2-6, with D uncertain. The CDR3 is 14 amino acids. Germline-derived CDR1 and CDR2 are SGHRS and YFSETQ. In nucleotides, the CDR3 is TGTGCCAGCAGCTTTAGCTCTGGGGCCAACGTCCTGACTTTC. This encodes CASSFSSGANVLTF.

Turning to this clonotype: A read error may explain this, as a much larger clone is one base away. CDR3: CTSSSVTSRVEQFF. DNA for the CDR3: TGTACCAGCAGTTCCGTCACTAGCAGGGTTGAGCAGTTCTTC. V and J are TRBV28 and TRBJ2-1; possibly TRBD2 for D (6 bases). Germline assignment: CDR1 MDHEN and CDR2 SYDVKM. This CDR3 spans 14 amino acids.

The rearrangement uses TRBV7-9 and TRBJ2-2; 14 bases align to TRBD2. Germline-derived CDR1 and CDR2 are SEHNR and FQNEAQ (reference sequence). V shed 5 bases, J shed 4 bases, and the junction held 6 bases outside the gene matches. The CDR3 totals 17 residues. The CDR3, as DNA: TGTGCCAGCAGCCCTACGGGACTAGCGGGAGCCACCGGGGAGCTGTTTTTT. Its protein is CASSPTGLAGATGELFF. Using reference TRBV7-9 and TRBJ2-2 for the parts outside the CDR3, the full variable domain is DTGVSQNPRHKITKRGQNVTFRCDPISEHNRLYWYRQTLGQGPEFLTYFQNEAQLEKSRLLSDRFSAERPKGSFSTLEIQRTEQGDSAMYLCASSPTGLAGATGELFFGEGSRLTVL.

This clonotype was seen a handful of times. The chain carries TRBV30 and TRBJ2-3, with D possibly TRBD2 on 6 matching bases. V was trimmed by 4 bases and J by 2 bases, leaving 13 bases between them. The CDR3 totals 14 residues. Germline CDR1 and CDR2: GTSNPN and SVGIG (reference sequence). CDR3 in amino acids: CAWTRRGNTDTQYF. Written as DNA, the CDR3 is TGTGCCTGGACCAGGAGGGGCAACACAGATACGCAGTATTTT. Filled out from reference TRBV30 and TRBJ2-3, the complete variable domain reads SQTIHQWPATLVQPVGSPLSLECTVEGTSNPNLYWYRQAAGRGLQLLFYSVGIGQISSEVPQNLSASRPQDRQFILSSKKLLLSDSGFYLCAWTRRGNTDTQYFGPGTRLTVL.

The chain combines TRBV4-2 with TRBJ2-4; the D gene could be TRBD1 or TRBD2 (5 bases each). V lost 0 bases and J 6 bases, leaving 15 bases between the germline ends. The germline V gene encodes CDR1 LGHNA and CDR2 YNFKEQ. The CDR3 extends over 16 amino acids. The CDR3 DNA follows: TGTGCCAGCAGCCAAGATATGCCCGAGGGGCCAAACATTCAGTACTTC. Its translation is CASSQDMPEGPNIQYF.

This clonotype was counted only a few times. V and J are TRBV20-1 and TRBJ2-6; 7 bases align to TRBD2. This CDR3 comprises 17 residues. Germline loops: CDR1 DFQATT, CDR2 SNEGSKA (reference sequence). Losses at the gene ends were 4 bases for V and 2 bases for J; bases not matched to a gene: 11. The CDR3 bases are TGCAGTGCTACGCGGGGGAGCGGCTCTGCTGGGGCCAACGTCCTGACTTTC. It encodes CSATRGSGSAGANVLTF.

To note about this clonotype: Since a much larger clone is just one base distant, this may be a read error. The chain uses TRBV20-1 and TRBJ1-5; TRBD1 might be the D (6 bases). Germline loops: CDR1 DFQATT, CDR2 SNEGSKA (reference sequence). V dropped 3 bases and J dropped 7 bases, with 13 bases sitting between them. The CDR3 sequence is 13 residues long. For the CDR3, the DNA is TGCAGTGCTAGTGTGGGAGGGGGACAGCCCCAGCATTTT. Translated, it gives CSASVGGGQPQHF.

The chain recombines TRBV20-1 with TRBJ1-5; D is perhaps TRBD1 (5 bases). This CDR3 is 17 amino acids long. CDR1 and CDR2 from the germline V gene are DFQATT and SNEGSKA (reference sequence). With 3 bases removed from V and 3 bases from J, the gap between germline ends came to 21 bases. CDR3 region: CSASRGTADYNNQPQHF. DNA of the CDR3: TGCAGTGCTAGTCGTGGGACTGCGGATTATAACAATCAGCCCCAGCATTTT.

This clonotype was recorded a few times. The chain links TRBV6-2 or TRBV6-3 to TRBJ2-7; weak D call: TRBD1 (6 bases). The ends were cut back, 5 bases at V and 6 bases at J, with 11 bases in the middle. CDR1 MNHEY and CDR2 SVGEGT come from the germline V gene. CDR3 length: 12 amino acids. In DNA, the CDR3 is TGTGCCAGCAGTAGGGGGAGAGGCGAGCAGTACTTC. This codes for CASSRGRGEQYF.

In its sample, this clonotype was seen a few times. This rearrangement joins TRBV30 to TRBJ2-2; D possibly corresponds to TRBD2 (6 bases). The CDR3 length is 14 residues. Trimming pared 3 bases from V and 1 base from J, leaving 9 bases between. In germline, CDR1 is GTSNPN, CDR2 SVGIG (reference sequence). The CDR3 loop reads CAWRGLQNTGELFF. In nucleotides, the CDR3 is TGTGCCTGGAGGGGACTTCAGAACACCGGGGAGCTGTTTTTT.

This clonotype showed up just a few times. This CDR3 reads CASYRDRGYEQYF. CDR3 in DNA: TGTGCCAGCTATCGGGACAGAGGCTACGAGCAGTACTTC. The rearrangement joins TRBV6-1 to TRBJ2-7; 7 bases map to TRBD1. CDR3 length: 13 amino acids. Germline values: CDR1 MNHNS, CDR2 SASEGT. J was trimmed by 3 bases and V by 8 bases; bases with no gene match: 7.

About this clonotype: The junction differs from germline at one of its ends, possibly a read error. The chain is built from TRBV11-3 and TRBJ2-1; weak D call: TRBD1 (5 bases). CDR1 is SGHNT, CDR2 YENEEA, per germline. This CDR3 is built from 14 residues. CDR3 sequence: CASSRTPEHNEQSF. CDR3 DNA sequence: TGTGCCAGCAGTCGGACACCCGAACACAATGAGCAGTCCTTC. Complete variable domain (other parts from reference TRBV11-3 and TRBJ2-1): EAGVVQSPRYKIIEKKQPVAFWCNPISGHNTLYWYLQNLGQGPELLIRYENEEAVDDSQLPKDRFSAERLKGVDSTLKIQPAELGDSAVYLCASSRTPEHNEQSFGPGTRLTVL.